This TCR beta chain was obtained from a study of CD8+ T cells in alopecia areata. Reverse transcribed after extraction, RNA yielded cDNA as the sequencing template. Sequencing used immunoSEQ multiplex PCR; TCRdb keeps in-frame clones, though not all of them. The sample consists of roughly 75,000 clones, approximately 60% of them appearing once. Germline CDR1 reads MNHEY; CDR2 reads SVGAGI. The length of the CDR3 is 13 residues. V was shortened by 0 bases and J by 7 bases, with 7 bases between the two germline ends. The J gene is TRBJ1-5, the V gene TRBV6-5; D is unclear. The specimen comprised CD8+ T cells sorted from blood, sampled at week 0. This TCR was sampled from a human donor with alopecia areata. The CDR3 sequence is CASSYSTAQPQHF. The CDR3 region has the DNA TGTGCCAGCAGTTACTCAACAGCCCAGCCCCAGCATTTT.